This entry features one TCR beta chain sequence. Its antigen is not identified. The naive CD8 subset, CD45RO-negative cells positively selected for CCR7, excluded terminally differentiated effector memory CD45RA+ cells. The assay was immunoSEQ multiplex PCR, and TCRdb's table has in-frame clones only and misses some. The sample records approximately 810,000 clones, 85% to 95% being singletons. This sample is part of a study of shared clonotypes between healthy human individuals. CDR3 length: 13 amino acids. Germline values: CDR1 SGHVS, CDR2 FNYEAQ. With 5 bases clipped from V and 5 bases from J, the junction kept 4 bases outside the gene matches. Points from the study as a whole: The diversity represented, both genetic and in exposure history, was limited by few donors. Despite large depth, sorted-subset datasets appeared incompletely sequenced.

This chain uses TRBV7-6 with TRBJ2-7; 9 bases align to TRBD1. This sequence was found in a man aged 25-40 years in good health. The sequenced sample was naive CD8+ T cells sorted from blood. The CDR3: CASSPRTGDEQYF. In nucleotides, the CDR3 is TGTGCCAGCAGCCCGCGGACAGGGGACGAGCAGTACTTC.